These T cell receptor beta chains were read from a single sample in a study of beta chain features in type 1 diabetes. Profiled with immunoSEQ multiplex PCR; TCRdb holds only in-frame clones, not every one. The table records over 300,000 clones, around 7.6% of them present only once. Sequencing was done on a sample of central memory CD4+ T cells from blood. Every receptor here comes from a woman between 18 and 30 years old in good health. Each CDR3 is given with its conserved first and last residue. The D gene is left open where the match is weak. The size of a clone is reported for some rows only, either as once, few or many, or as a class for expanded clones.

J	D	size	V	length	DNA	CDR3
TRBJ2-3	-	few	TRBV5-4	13	TGTGCCAGCAGCTTGCAAAGCACAGATACGCAGTATTTT	CASSLQSTDTQYF
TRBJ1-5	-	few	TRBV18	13	TGTGCCAGCTCACCAACGGGGGATCAGCCCCAGCATTTT	CASSPTGDQPQHF
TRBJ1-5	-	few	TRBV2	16	TGTGCCAGCAGTGAATTTCGTGGAATGGGCAATCAGCCCCAGCATTTT	CASSEFRGMGNQPQHF
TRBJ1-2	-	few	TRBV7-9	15	TGTGCCAGCAGCACAGATAAGGGACAAACCTATGGCTACACCTTC	CASSTDKGQTYGYTF
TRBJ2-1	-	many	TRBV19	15	TGTGCCAGTACCTTTACTAGAACCTCCTACAATGAGCAGTTCTTC	CASTFTRTSYNEQFF
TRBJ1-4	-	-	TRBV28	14	TGTGCCAGCAGTTTTGTCAGGGTGGCTGAAAAACTGTTTTTT	CASSFVRVAEKLFF
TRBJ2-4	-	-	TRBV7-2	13	TGTGCCAGCAGCTCCGACAGGCAAAACATTCAGTACTTC	CASSSDRQNIQYF
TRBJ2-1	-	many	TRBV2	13	TGTGCCAGCAGGGTCTCGCAAGGGGATGAGCAGTTCTTC	CASRVSQGDEQFF
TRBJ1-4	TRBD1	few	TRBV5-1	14	TGCGCCAGCAGCCCCGGGACAGGGGGAGAAAAACTGTTTTTT	CASSPGTGGEKLFF
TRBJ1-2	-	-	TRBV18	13	TGTGCCAGCTCACCAAACGGGAACTATGGCTACACCTTC	CASSPNGNYGYTF
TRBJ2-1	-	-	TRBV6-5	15	TGTGCCAGCAGTTACTCGTGGCAGCGGAACAATGAGCAGTTCTTC	CASSYSWQRNNEQFF
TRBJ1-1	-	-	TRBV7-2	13	TGTGCCAGCAGCTTTGGCGGACTCACTGAAGCTTTCTTT	CASSFGGLTEAFF
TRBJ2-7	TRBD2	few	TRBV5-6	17	TGTGCCAGCAGCCTGGACTTGGTTGCGGGGGTAATCTTGGAGCAGTACTTC	CASSLDLVAGVILEQYF
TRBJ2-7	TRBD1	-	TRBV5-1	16	TGCGCCAGCAGCTTGGGATTTGGGACAGGGTTCAACGAGCAGTACTTC	CASSLGFGTGFNEQYF
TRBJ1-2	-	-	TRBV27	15	TGTGCCAGCAGTTTAGGGGGTCGGCCTCTTTATGGCTACACCTTC	CASSLGGRPLYGYTF
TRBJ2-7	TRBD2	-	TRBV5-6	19	TGTGCCAGCAGCCCACTGGGGTTTATTAGCGGGGCGAGCTCCTACGAGCAGTACTTC	CASSPLGFISGASSYEQYF
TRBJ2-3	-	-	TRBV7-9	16	TGTGCCAGCAGCCGCGAGGGGGGAGGCCCCACAGATACGCAGTATTTT	CASSREGGGPTDTQYF
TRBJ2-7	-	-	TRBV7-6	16	TGTGCCAGCAGCTTAGACGTTAGCGGAGTCTCCTACGAGCAGTACTTC	CASSLDVSGVSYEQYF
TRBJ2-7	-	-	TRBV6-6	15	TGTGCCAGCAGTTCGGGGGACTCCCGTGTACGAGGGCAGTACTTC	CASSSGDSRVRGQYF
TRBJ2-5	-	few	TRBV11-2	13	TGTGCCAGCAGCCCCTGGGGGAGGGAGACCCAGTACTTC	CASSPWGRETQYF
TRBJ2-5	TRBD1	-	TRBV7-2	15	TGTGCCAGCAGCTTACGTGGACAGGCCCAAGAGACCCAGTACTTC	CASSLRGQAQETQYF
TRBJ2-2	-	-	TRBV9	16	TGTGCCAGCACGACAGGACTATCAGCGAACACCGGGGAGCTGTTTTTT	CASTTGLSANTGELFF
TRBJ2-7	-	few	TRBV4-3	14	TGCGCCAGCAGCCACGGGACTCCTTCCTACGAGCAGTACTTC	CASSHGTPSYEQYF
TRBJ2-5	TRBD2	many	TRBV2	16	TGTGCCAGCAGTGAAGATCGCGGGAGGGGACAAGAGACCCAGTACTTC	CASSEDRGRGQETQYF
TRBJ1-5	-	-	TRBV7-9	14	TGTGCCAGCAGCCCCGAGCCTAGCAATCAGCCCCAGCATTTT	CASSPEPSNQPQHF